This TCR beta chain was identified during a study of identical twins. Study-level findings and limits: Monozygotic twins shared more out-of-frame TCR alpha than recombination models predicted.

This clonotype occurred a few times. Its cognate antigen is unknown. Each donor was a healthy Caucasian. Germline loops: CDR1 SGHDN, CDR2 FVKESK. Germline trimming cut 5 bases from V and 2 bases from J; bases unmatched to any gene: 6. This CDR3 has 15 residues. TCRdb reprocessed the 5' RACE reads via MiXCR and lists one record per CDR3 protein. The sample includes fewer than 350,000 distinct CDR3 sequences, under 9.5% seen only once; the top ten take 2% to 2.5%. This same sample was also taken into another study, of yellow fever vaccine responses in identical twins. From that second work: Twins' vaccine T cell response reportedly seemed partly convergent, partly personalized.

The specimen was memory (CD45RO+) T cells sorted from blood. The chain links TRBV14 to TRBJ2-3, with 8 bases that match TRBD2. The sequence derives from a woman between 18 and 29 years old in good health. The CDR3 region has the DNA TGTGCCAGCAGCAAAATAGCGGGGAACACAGATACGCAGTATTTT. Translation: CASSKIAGNTDTQYF.